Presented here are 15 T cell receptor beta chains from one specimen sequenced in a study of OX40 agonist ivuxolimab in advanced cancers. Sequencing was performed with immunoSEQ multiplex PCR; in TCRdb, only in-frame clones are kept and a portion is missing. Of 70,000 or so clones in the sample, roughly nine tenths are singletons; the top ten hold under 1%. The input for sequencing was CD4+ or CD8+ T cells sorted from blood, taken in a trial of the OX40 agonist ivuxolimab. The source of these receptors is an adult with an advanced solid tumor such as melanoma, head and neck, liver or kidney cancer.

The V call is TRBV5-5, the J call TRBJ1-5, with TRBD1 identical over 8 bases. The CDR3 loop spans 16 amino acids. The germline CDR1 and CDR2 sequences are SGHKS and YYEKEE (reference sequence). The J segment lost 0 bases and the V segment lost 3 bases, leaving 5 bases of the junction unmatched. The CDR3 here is CASSSGQGFSNQPQHF. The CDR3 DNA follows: TGTGCCAGCAGCTCAGGACAGGGATTTAGCAATCAGCCCCAGCATTTT.

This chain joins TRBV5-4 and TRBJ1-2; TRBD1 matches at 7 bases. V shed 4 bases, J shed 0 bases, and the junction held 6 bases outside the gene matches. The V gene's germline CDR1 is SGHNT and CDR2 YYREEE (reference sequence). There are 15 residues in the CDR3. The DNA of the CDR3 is TGTGCCAGCAGCCCAACAGGGGCGGCTAACTATGGCTACACCTTC. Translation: CASSPTGAANYGYTF.

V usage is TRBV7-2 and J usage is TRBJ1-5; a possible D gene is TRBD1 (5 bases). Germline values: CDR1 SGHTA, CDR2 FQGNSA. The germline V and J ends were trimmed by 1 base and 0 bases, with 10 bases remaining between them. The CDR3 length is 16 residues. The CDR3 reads CASSLGLRASNQPQHF. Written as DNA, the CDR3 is TGTGCCAGCAGCTTAGGTCTCAGGGCTAGCAATCAGCCCCAGCATTTT.

CDR3 sequence: CASRMASEAFF. CDR3 DNA sequence: TGTGCCAGTAGAATGGCCTCTGAAGCTTTCTTT. V usage is TRBV19 and J usage is TRBJ1-1; D unresolved. Trimming stripped 6 bases from V and 6 bases from J, with 8 bases between. There are 11 residues in the CDR3. Germline loops: CDR1 LNHDA, CDR2 SQIVND (reference sequence).

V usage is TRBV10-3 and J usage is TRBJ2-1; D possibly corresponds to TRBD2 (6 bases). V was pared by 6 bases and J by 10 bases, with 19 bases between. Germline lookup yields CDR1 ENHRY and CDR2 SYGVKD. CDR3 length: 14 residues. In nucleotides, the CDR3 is TGTGCCATCAGGGACGGAGGGGTGTCGGGAGAGCAGTTCTTC. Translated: CAIRDGGVSGEQFF.

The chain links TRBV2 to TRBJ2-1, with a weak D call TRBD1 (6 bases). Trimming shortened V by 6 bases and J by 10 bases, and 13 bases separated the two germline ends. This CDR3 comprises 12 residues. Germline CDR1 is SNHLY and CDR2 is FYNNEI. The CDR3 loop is CASRGPGVEQFF. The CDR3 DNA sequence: TGTGCCAGCAGGGGACCAGGGGTGGAGCAGTTCTTC.

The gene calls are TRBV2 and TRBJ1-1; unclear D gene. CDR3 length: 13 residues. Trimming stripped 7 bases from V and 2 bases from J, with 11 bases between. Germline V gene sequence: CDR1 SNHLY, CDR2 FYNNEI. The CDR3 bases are TGTGCCAGCATACGGACCATTAACACTGAAGCTTTCTTT. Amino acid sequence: CASIRTINTEAFF.

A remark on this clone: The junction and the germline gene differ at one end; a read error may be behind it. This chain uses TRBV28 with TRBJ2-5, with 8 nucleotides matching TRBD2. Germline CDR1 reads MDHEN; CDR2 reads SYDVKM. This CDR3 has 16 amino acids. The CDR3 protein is CASSPPGGGNQETQYF. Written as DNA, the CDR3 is TGTGCCAGCAGTCCACCAGGCGGGGGGAACCAAGAAACCCAGTACTTC.

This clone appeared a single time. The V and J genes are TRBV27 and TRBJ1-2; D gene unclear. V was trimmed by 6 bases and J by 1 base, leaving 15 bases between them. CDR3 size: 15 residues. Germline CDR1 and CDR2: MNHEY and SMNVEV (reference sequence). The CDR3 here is CASSYGRGVNYGYTF. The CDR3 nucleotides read TGTGCCAGCAGCTACGGACGGGGTGTTAACTATGGCTACACCTTC.

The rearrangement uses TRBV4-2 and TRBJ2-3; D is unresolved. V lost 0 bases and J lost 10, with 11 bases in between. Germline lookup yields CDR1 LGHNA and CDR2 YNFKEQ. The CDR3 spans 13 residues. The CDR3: CASSQDLRSAQYF. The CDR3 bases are TGTGCCAGCAGCCAAGATTTAAGGAGCGCGCAGTATTTT.

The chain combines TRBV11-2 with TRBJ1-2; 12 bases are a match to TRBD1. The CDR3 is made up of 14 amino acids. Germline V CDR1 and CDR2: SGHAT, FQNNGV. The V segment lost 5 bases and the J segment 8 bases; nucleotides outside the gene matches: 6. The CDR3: CASSGRDRGHGYTF. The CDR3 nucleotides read TGTGCCAGCAGCGGACGGGACAGGGGGCACGGCTACACCTTC.

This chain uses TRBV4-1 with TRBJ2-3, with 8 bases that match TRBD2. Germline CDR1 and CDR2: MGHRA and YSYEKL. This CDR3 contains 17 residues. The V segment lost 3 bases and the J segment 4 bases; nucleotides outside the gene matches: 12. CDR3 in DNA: TGCGCCAGCAGCCAGCCTATGGCGGGGGGAGGTGCAGATACGCAGTATTTT. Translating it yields CASSQPMAGGGADTQYF.

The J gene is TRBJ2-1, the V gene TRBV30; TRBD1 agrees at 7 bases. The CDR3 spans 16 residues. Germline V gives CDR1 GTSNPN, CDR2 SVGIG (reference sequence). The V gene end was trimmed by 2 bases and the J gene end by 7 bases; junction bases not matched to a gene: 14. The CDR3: CAWSTLYRDSNNEQFF. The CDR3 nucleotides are TGTGCCTGGAGTACTCTCTATCGGGACAGTAATAATGAGCAGTTCTTC.

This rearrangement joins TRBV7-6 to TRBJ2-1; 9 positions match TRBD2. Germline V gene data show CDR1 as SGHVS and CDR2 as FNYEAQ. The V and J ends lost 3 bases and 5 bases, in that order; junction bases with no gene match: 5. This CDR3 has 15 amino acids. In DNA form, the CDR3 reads TGTGCCAGCAGCTTGGATAGCGGGGGACACAATGAGCAGTTCTTC. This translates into CASSLDSGGHNEQFF.

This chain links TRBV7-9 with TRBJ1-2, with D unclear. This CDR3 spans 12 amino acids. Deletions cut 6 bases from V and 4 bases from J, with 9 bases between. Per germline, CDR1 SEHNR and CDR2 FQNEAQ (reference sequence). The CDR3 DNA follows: TGTGCCAGCAGTATTCAAGTCTATGGCTACACCTTC. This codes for CASSIQVYGYTF.